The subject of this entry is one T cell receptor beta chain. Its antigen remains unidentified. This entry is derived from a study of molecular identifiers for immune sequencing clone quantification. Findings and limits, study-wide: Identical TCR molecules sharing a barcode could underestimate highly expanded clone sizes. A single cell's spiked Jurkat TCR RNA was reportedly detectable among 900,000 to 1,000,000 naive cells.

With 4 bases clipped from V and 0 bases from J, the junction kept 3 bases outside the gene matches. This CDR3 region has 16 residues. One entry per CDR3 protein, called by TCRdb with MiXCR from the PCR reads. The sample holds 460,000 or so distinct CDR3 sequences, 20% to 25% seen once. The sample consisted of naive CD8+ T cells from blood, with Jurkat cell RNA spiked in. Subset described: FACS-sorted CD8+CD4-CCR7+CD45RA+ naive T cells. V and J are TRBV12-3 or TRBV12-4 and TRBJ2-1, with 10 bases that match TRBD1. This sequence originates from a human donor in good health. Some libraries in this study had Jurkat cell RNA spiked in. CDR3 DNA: TGTGCCAGCAGTTCCGGGACAGGGGTCTCCTACAATGAGCAGTTCTTC. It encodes CASSSGTGVSYNEQFF.